Sequencing of this T cell receptor beta chain was carried out in a study of shared clonotypes between healthy human individuals (dated by TCRdb to 2018 to 2020). Study-level background: A few men and two women, aged 18 to 49 years, made up the cohort. To estimate repertoire size and how much clonotype sharing occurs between individuals, the study deeply sequenced the blood TCR repertoires of several healthy adults. Different laboratories and diverse techniques were used to prepare libraries and sequence TCR repertoires, to increase sequencing depth and limit assay-specific biases. Each donor's leukapheresis produced roughly between roughly 0.85 and 9.5 billion PBMCs. What the authors observed across the whole study: The genetic and exposure-history diversity represented was limited by the small number of donors. Based on pairwise subsampling, the degree of clonotype sharing among donors was expected to be affected by sequencing depth. Sampling was restricted to blood, and TCR repertoires in tissue are likely to differ from TCR repertoires in blood.

Reading the germline V gene gives CDR1 SGHAT and CDR2 FQNNGV. Measured from the cysteine to the phenylalanine, the CDR3 is 18 residues long. The CDR3 DNA has 54 bases and is translated from base 1. Trimming costs V 4 bases and J 2 bases, and their ends lie 22 bases apart. TCR CDR3 regions were amplified from genomic DNA by multiplex PCR using the deep immunoSEQ assay. For each cell subset, the extracted genomic DNA was distributed evenly across all wells of several immunoSEQ 96-well plates, and each plate served as one replicate. Each replicate PCR for unsorted PBMC received 300 to 350 ng genomic DNA, equal to tens of thousands of T cell genomes. Ten immunoSEQ deep assay plates were used to sequence the unsorted PBMC genomic DNA. Purified libraries were measured with a Qubit 3.0 fluorometer, size-checked on a Bioanalyzer 2100, and measured again with the KAPA Library Quantification kit. Every immunoSEQ 96-well plate was sequenced on a dedicated single-read 150-cycle Illumina NextSeq 550 flow cell. The source study handled its data this way. Because only junctional sequences without quality scores were contained in the immunoSEQ output, filtering matching that applied to full-length reads could not be performed. Sequences were annotated with PyIR, a Python wrapper for IgBLAST v1.9, and V/J genes and CDR3 were assigned using IMGT germline references. Reads were removed for weak V/J assignments (E-value above 1e-6), missing CDR3, stop codons, out-of-frame junctions, or ambiguous translated residues. V3J clonotypes were defined by identical inferred V gene, J gene, and CDR3 amino acid sequence. To compute the percentage overlap between repertoires, the number of shared unique clonotypes was divided by the size of the smaller repertoire. RTK rarefaction, the Chao1 estimator, and Recon v2.1 estimates of unobserved clonotypes were used to assess repertoire richness. TCRdb's version of the immuneACCESS table is confined to in-frame rearrangements and falls short of the full clone set. An unresolved V gene accounts for under half of the shortfall where checked; the remainder is of unknown origin. That table is the source of V, J and clone size, and D and trimming were worked out from the DNA. The sample profile shows fewer than 600,000 clones; about 80% of them were found once. The top ten clones comprise about 12% of the sample.

A word on this clone: Its antigen specificity is not known. Base qualities are not recorded, but no much larger clone differs from it by a single base.

Donors were healthy HIV-negative adults with no recently reported acute infections or vaccinations. Every donor was a Caucasian adult residing in Nashville, Tennessee, USA. For unsorted samples, 90 million or so PBMCs were counted and genomic DNA was extracted with the QIAamp DNA Blood Mini kit. Blood was collected by leukapheresis, and PBMCs were isolated by Ficoll-Histopaque density gradient centrifugation and then cryopreserved in liquid nitrogen vapor phase. Recombination joined TRBV11-2 with TRBJ2-3; the D segment could be TRBD2, given 6 matching bases. The sequenced sample consisted of PBMCs. This TCR came from a woman between 40 and 55 years old in good health. Some clones in this sample may be carry-over from other donors' samples. The DNA sequence follows: TGTGCCAGCAGCTCCCTTCCCCTTGAGCGGGCGTTCACAGATACGCAGTATTTT. This yields the protein CASSSLPLERAFTDTQYF.